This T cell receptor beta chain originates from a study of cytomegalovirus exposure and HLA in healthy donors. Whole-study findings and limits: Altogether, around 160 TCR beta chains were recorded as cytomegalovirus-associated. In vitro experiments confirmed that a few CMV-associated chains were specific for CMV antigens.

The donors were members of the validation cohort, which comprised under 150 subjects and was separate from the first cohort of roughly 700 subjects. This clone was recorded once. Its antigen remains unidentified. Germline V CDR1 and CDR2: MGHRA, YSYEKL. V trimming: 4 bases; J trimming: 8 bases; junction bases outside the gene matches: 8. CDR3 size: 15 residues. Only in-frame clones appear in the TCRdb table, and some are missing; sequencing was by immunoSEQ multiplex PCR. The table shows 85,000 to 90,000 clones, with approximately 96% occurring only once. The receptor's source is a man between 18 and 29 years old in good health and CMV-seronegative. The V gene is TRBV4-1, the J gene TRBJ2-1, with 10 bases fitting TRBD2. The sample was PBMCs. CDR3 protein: CASSRRLAGDYEQFF. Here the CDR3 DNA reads TGCGCCAGCAGCCGTCGGCTAGCGGGAGACTATGAGCAGTTCTTC.